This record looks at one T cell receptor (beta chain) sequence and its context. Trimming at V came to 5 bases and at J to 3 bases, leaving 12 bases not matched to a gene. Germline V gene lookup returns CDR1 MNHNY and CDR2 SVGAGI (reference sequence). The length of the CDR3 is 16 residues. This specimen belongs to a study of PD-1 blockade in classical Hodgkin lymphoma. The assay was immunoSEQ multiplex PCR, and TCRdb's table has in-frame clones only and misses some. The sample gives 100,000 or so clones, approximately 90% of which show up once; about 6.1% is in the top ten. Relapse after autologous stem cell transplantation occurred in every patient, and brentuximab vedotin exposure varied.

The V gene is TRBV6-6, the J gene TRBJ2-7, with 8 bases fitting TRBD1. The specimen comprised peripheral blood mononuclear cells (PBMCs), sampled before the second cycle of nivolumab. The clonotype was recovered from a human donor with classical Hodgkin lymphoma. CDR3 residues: CASSLTGQAFGYEQYF. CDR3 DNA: TGTGCCAGCAGTCTAACGGGACAGGCGTTCGGCTACGAGCAGTACTTC.